The 29 T cell receptor beta chains below come from one sample, sequenced in a study of a mutant IDH1 vaccine in newly diagnosed glioma. Only in-frame clones appear in the TCRdb table, and some are missing; sequencing was by immunoSEQ multiplex PCR. The sample has roughly 120,000 clones; over 75% are singletons. This sample's time point: week 11, during vaccination. Mutant IDH1 20-mer peptide, at 300 ug, made up each vaccine dose, with topical imiquimod. What these receptors recognize is not known. Sequenced here: PBMCs, sampled from a glioma patient whose treatment included an IDH1 peptide vaccine. The source of these receptors is a middle-aged man with glioma.

The chain recombines TRBV27 with TRBJ1-5; D may be TRBD1 (6 bases). Trimming cost V 5 bases and J 0 bases, with 8 bases left between them. Germline V gene lookup returns CDR1 MNHEY and CDR2 SMNVEV (reference sequence). The CDR3 consists of 14 residues. The CDR3 DNA follows: TGTGCCAGCAGTAACAGGGATAGCAATCAGCCCCAGCATTTT. Amino acid sequence: CASSNRDSNQPQHF.

The rearrangement joins TRBV7-9 to TRBJ2-1; D is undetermined. The CDR3 is 14 residues long. CDR1 is SEHNR, CDR2 FQNEAQ, per germline (reference sequence). Between the trimmed V and J ends, which lost 0 bases and 7 bases, there was a span of 10 bases. CDR3 in DNA: TGTGCCAGCAGCTTAGCGTTGATGGGTAATGAGCAGTTCTTC. Translation gives CASSLALMGNEQFF. Combining the CDR3 with reference TRBV7-9 and TRBJ2-1 gives the whole variable domain DTGVSQNPRHKITKRGQNVTFRCDPISEHNRLYWYRQTLGQGPEFLTYFQNEAQLEKSRLLSDRFSAERPKGSFSTLEIQRTEQGDSAMYLCASSLALMGNEQFFGPGTRLTVL.

This clone has just one count. The chain uses TRBV28 and TRBJ1-5; maybe TRBD1 (5 bases). Germline lookup yields CDR1 MDHEN and CDR2 SYDVKM. V lost 3 bases and J lost 6, with 18 bases in between. The CDR3 contains 16 residues. The CDR3 sequence: CASSFGGPLLSQPQHF. CDR3 bases: TGTGCCAGCAGTTTCGGGGGACCCTTGCTCAGTCAGCCCCAGCATTTT.

This clone was picked up many times. This rearrangement joins TRBV7-9 to TRBJ2-7; possible D gene TRBD1, 5 bases. The germline V gene has CDR1 SEHNR and CDR2 FQNEAQ (reference sequence). V was cut by 5 bases and J by 2 bases, with 7 bases left in between. The CDR3 is 12 residues long. CDR3 DNA: TGTGCCAGCAGCCGACAGACCTACGAGCAGTACTTC. This translates into CASSRQTYEQYF.

This clone was recorded once. The chain joins TRBV21-1 to TRBJ2-2. TRBV21-1 counts as a pseudogene. This CDR3 comprises 17 residues. This CDR3 reads CASSKIGATGRSGELFF. The CDR3 bases are TGTGCCAGCAGCAAAATCGGAGCCACAGGGAGGTCCGGGGAGCTGTTTTTT.

This chain connects TRBV29-1 to TRBJ2-7; 9 bases line up with TRBD1. Germline V lookup: CDR1 SQVTM, CDR2 ANQGSEA. CDR3 size: 15 residues. V was clipped by 0 bases and J by 2 bases; unmatched bases: 5. The DNA of the CDR3 is TGCAGCGTTGAAGACCCTGGACAGGGGCCCTACGAGCAGTACTTC. Amino acids: CSVEDPGQGPYEQYF.

The chain employs TRBV19 and TRBJ1-2, with D maybe TRBD1 (5 bases). With 3 bases removed from V and 8 bases from J, the gap between germline ends came to 16 bases. The CDR3 runs to 14 residues. CDR1 is LNHDA and CDR2 is SQIVND in the germline V gene (reference sequence). In nucleotides, the CDR3 is TGTGCCAGTAGTATCACACGAGGGGACCGCGGCTACACCTTC. It translates to CASSITRGDRGYTF.

This CDR3 reads CASPTSGGANYGYTF. The DNA of the CDR3 is TGTGCCAGCCCCACATCGGGGGGGGCTAACTATGGCTACACCTTC. The chain links TRBV18 to TRBJ1-2; D may be TRBD1 (5 bases). This CDR3 is built from 15 residues. V dropped 8 bases and J dropped 0 bases, with 16 bases sitting between them. CDR1 KGHSH and CDR2 LQKENI come from the germline V gene.

The gene calls are TRBV13 and TRBJ2-1; TRBD2 aligns across 7 bases. The CDR3 covers 15 residues. The junction had 9 bases not matched to a gene; V was cut back by 3 bases and J by 7 bases. Germline loops: CDR1 PRHDT, CDR2 FYEKMQ (reference sequence). CDR3 DNA: TGTGCCAGCAGCTTCTCGAGCGGGGCTGGGAATGAGCAGTTCTTC. The encoded protein is CASSFSSGAGNEQFF.

This chain uses TRBV19 with TRBJ2-1; TRBD2 aligns across 16 bases. Trimming took 6 bases from V and 2 from J; bases not matched to a gene: 1. The CDR3 covers 16 residues. Germline assignment: CDR1 LNHDA and CDR2 SQIVND (reference sequence). The CDR3 bases are TGTGCCAGTAGCGGGACTAGCGGGGGGGCCTACAATGAGCAGTTCTTC. Its protein is CASSGTSGGAYNEQFF.

Only one count was recorded for this clone. The CDR3 sequence is CASSVASSYEQYF. As DNA, the CDR3 is TGTGCCAGCAGCGTCGCTAGCTCCTACGAGCAGTACTTC. The J gene is TRBJ2-7, the V gene TRBV9; D not certain. The CDR3 consists of 13 residues. Germline values: CDR1 SGDLS, CDR2 YYNGEE. With 2 bases removed from V and 0 bases from J, the gap between germline ends came to 6 bases.

The chain recombines TRBV27 with TRBJ1-2; 10 nucleotides align to TRBD1. The length of the CDR3 is 15 residues. Germline V CDR1 and CDR2: MNHEY, SMNVEV (reference sequence). The V and J ends lost 8 bases and 0 bases, in that order; junction bases with no gene match: 6. CDR3 sequence (DNA): TGTGCCAGCCGAATGACAGGGGGCTCTAACTATGGCTACACCTTC. Amino acids: CASRMTGGSNYGYTF.

V usage is TRBV4-1 and J usage is TRBJ2-5; no firm D call. TRBJ2-7 explains the end of the DNA better; the J call may be wrong. This CDR3 region has 15 residues. CDR1 and CDR2 from the germline V gene are MGHRA and YSYEKL. CDR3 nucleotides: TGCGCCAGCAGCGTTAGGCTTACGGGCGGCTACGAGCAGTACTTC. Amino acid sequence: CASSVRLTGGYEQYF.

The chain combines TRBV5-4 with TRBJ1-1; D unresolved. Germline assignment: CDR1 SGHNT and CDR2 YYREEE (reference sequence). Trimming took 0 bases from V and 0 from J, leaving 12 bases between them. The CDR3 runs 16 residues. As DNA, the CDR3 is TGTGCCAGCAGCTTGGACGGGTTGTACATGAACACTGAAGCTTTCTTT. Protein product: CASSLDGLYMNTEAFF.

DNA for the CDR3: TGTGCCAGCAGCTTTAACCAGGGGTCCCCTATCTACGAGCAGTACTTC. It specifies CASSFNQGSPIYEQYF. The chain recombines TRBV11-2 with TRBJ2-7; possibly TRBD1 for D (6 bases). Per the germline V gene, CDR1 is SGHAT and CDR2 is FQNNGV. The CDR3 runs to 16 residues. Deletions cut 3 bases from V and 3 bases from J, with 18 bases between.

The chain combines TRBV7-2 with TRBJ1-5; 7 bases are a match to TRBD1. V lost 5 bases to trimming and J lost 9 bases; unmatched junction nucleotides: 13. The CDR3 contains 15 residues. Germline values: CDR1 SGHTA, CDR2 FQGNSA. CDR3 loop: CASSQERGQPRPQHF. As DNA, the CDR3 is TGTGCCAGCAGCCAAGAAAGGGGGCAGCCTCGGCCCCAGCATTTT.

The chain couples TRBV5-4 to TRBJ1-1; the D gene is possibly TRBD1 (6 bases). The V end lost 0 bases, the J end lost 0 bases, and 9 bases lay between the germline ends. The CDR3 is 15 amino acids. Germline V lookup: CDR1 SGHNT, CDR2 YYREEE (reference sequence). In DNA, the CDR3 is TGTGCCAGCAGCTTGGTAAGGGACATGAACACTGAAGCTTTCTTT. Its translation is CASSLVRDMNTEAFF. The entire variable domain, with the rest obtained from reference TRBV5-4 and TRBJ1-1, is as follows: ETGVTQSPTHLIKTRGQQVTLRCSSQSGHNTVSWYQQALGQGPQFIFQYYREEENGRGNFPPRFSGLQFPNYSSELNVNALELDDSALYLCASSLVRDMNTEAFFGQGTRLTVV.

The chain couples TRBV7-2 to TRBJ2-1, with 7 bases lining up with TRBD2. The V and J ends lost 5 bases and 6 bases, in that order; junction bases with no gene match: 10. Germline V gives CDR1 SGHTA, CDR2 FQGNSA. The CDR3 contains 15 residues. CDR3 in amino acids: CASSPPGGLFNEQFF. CDR3 DNA sequence: TGTGCCAGCAGCCCCCCGGGGGGACTTTTCAATGAGCAGTTCTTC.

The J gene is TRBJ2-7, the V gene TRBV5-1; 9 positions agree with TRBD1. The CDR3 has 14 amino acids. Germline values: CDR1 SGHRS, CDR2 YFSETQ. J gave up 6 bases and V 4 bases, and 8 bases lay outside the gene matches. The CDR3 protein is CASSAGDRAREQYF. CDR3 DNA: TGCGCCAGCAGCGCCGGGGACAGGGCACGCGAGCAGTACTTC.

The chain joins TRBV5-1 to TRBJ2-7, with 11 bases lining up with TRBD2. Germline lookup yields CDR1 SGHRS and CDR2 YFSETQ. This CDR3 contains 16 residues. With V trimmed by 3 bases and J by 1 base, 6 bases remained unmatched. CDR3 amino acids: CASSSLPSGRSYEQYF. The CDR3 nucleotides read TGCGCCAGCAGCTCCCTTCCTAGCGGGAGGTCCTACGAGCAGTACTTC.

The chain combines TRBV6-6 with TRBJ1-2; D perhaps matches TRBD1 (5 bases). The CDR3 is 14 residues long. The V end was cut by 4 bases, the J end by 3 bases, with 12 bases between. Looked up from germline, CDR1 is MNHNY and CDR2 is SVGAGI (reference sequence). CDR3 residues: CASSLKGPHYGYTF. CDR3 DNA sequence: TGTGCCAGCAGTTTGAAGGGGCCCCACTATGGCTACACCTTC.

This chain joins TRBV6-1 and TRBJ1-1, with unresolved D. In germline, CDR1 is MNHNS, CDR2 SASEGT. V lost 5 bases, J lost 1 base, and 11 bases lay in between. This CDR3 is built from 14 residues. CDR3 loop: CASSTKPENTEAFF. Here the CDR3 DNA reads TGTGCCAGCAGTACCAAGCCGGAGAACACTGAAGCTTTCTTT.

This rearrangement joins TRBV4-1 to TRBJ2-5; 10 nucleotides agree with TRBD1. The J segment lost 4 bases and the V segment lost 4 bases, leaving 6 bases of the junction unmatched. Germline CDR1 is MGHRA and CDR2 is YSYEKL. The CDR3 runs 15 residues. CDR3 bases: TGCGCCAGCAGCCGACTGGACAGGGGGGGAGAGACCCAGTACTTC. Its protein is CASSRLDRGGETQYF.

The genes are TRBV7-6 and TRBJ2-1; D uncertain. Germline V gene data show CDR1 as SGHVS and CDR2 as FNYEAQ. This CDR3 contains 13 residues. V shed 3 bases and J shed 4 bases, with 7 bases lying between them. CDR3 DNA: TGTGCCAGCAGCTTCGCCTATTACAATGAGCAGTTCTTC. Translating it yields CASSFAYYNEQFF.

The chain is built from TRBV2 and TRBJ1-5; D call uncertain. V was trimmed by 3 bases and J by 5 bases, leaving 8 bases between them. Germline assignment: CDR1 SNHLY and CDR2 FYNNEI. This CDR3 is 13 amino acids long. For the CDR3, the DNA is TGTGCCAGCAGTGACGCCGGCTATCAGCCCCAGCATTTT. Its translation: CASSDAGYQPQHF.

The chain is built from TRBV18 and TRBJ2-4; D is ambiguous. CDR1 KGHSH and CDR2 LQKENI come from the germline V gene. The CDR3 is made up of 12 amino acids. The V end lost 5 bases, the J end lost 1 base, and 3 bases lay between the germline ends. In DNA form, the CDR3 reads TGTGCCAGCTCATACGCCAAAAACATTCAGTACTTC. It codes for CASSYAKNIQYF.

The genes are TRBV19 and TRBJ2-4, with 8 bases lining up with TRBD2. CDR3 size: 16 residues. V lost 9 bases to trimming and J lost 1 base; unmatched junction nucleotides: 11. Germline loops: CDR1 LNHDA, CDR2 SQIVND (reference sequence). CDR3 sequence: CASAPGGAVAKNIQYF. Written as DNA, the CDR3 is TGTGCCAGCGCCCCCGGGGGGGCCGTGGCCAAAAACATTCAGTACTTC.

This rearrangement joins TRBV18 to TRBJ2-7; no clear D. The CDR3 runs to 15 residues. CDR1 is KGHSH and CDR2 is LQKENI in the germline V gene. V was pared by 1 base and J by 2 bases, with 12 bases between. Here the CDR3 reads CASSPLQAGAYEQYF. DNA of the CDR3: TGTGCCAGCTCACCACTCCAAGCAGGCGCCTACGAGCAGTACTTC.

This chain connects TRBV5-6 to TRBJ2-7, with 7 positions matching TRBD1. V gave up 1 base and J gave up 2 bases; unmatched junction bases: 6. The CDR3 length is 15 residues. Germline V gene sequence: CDR1 SGHDT, CDR2 YYEEEE. The CDR3 DNA reads TGTGCCAGCAGCTTGTTGGGACAGAGAACCTACGAGCAGTACTTC. It codes for CASSLLGQRTYEQYF.